The TCR beta chain described here comes from a study of cytomegalovirus exposure and HLA in healthy donors. This CDR3 comprises 13 residues. In germline, CDR1 is LNHDA, CDR2 SQIVND (reference sequence). Germline trimming cut 9 bases from V and 4 bases from J; bases unmatched to any gene: 4. PCR used 60 Vbeta primers and 13 Jbeta primers. Assay used: immunoSEQ multiplex PCR; TCRdb lists only in-frame clones, some missing. The table lists about 100,000 clones, 70% to 80% of them singletons. Study-level findings and limits: A prior analysis recorded that most TCR beta V segments were productive about 87% or about 30% of the time.

As to this clone: What it recognizes is unknown.

This clonotype originated in a woman between 18 and 30 years old in good health and CMV-seropositive. The rearrangement joins TRBV19 to TRBJ2-5; 11 nucleotides line up with TRBD2. Input material: PBMCs. The CDR3 bases are TGTGCCAGGAGACTAGCGGGAAGAGAGACCCAGTACTTC. Protein sequence: CARRLAGRETQYF.